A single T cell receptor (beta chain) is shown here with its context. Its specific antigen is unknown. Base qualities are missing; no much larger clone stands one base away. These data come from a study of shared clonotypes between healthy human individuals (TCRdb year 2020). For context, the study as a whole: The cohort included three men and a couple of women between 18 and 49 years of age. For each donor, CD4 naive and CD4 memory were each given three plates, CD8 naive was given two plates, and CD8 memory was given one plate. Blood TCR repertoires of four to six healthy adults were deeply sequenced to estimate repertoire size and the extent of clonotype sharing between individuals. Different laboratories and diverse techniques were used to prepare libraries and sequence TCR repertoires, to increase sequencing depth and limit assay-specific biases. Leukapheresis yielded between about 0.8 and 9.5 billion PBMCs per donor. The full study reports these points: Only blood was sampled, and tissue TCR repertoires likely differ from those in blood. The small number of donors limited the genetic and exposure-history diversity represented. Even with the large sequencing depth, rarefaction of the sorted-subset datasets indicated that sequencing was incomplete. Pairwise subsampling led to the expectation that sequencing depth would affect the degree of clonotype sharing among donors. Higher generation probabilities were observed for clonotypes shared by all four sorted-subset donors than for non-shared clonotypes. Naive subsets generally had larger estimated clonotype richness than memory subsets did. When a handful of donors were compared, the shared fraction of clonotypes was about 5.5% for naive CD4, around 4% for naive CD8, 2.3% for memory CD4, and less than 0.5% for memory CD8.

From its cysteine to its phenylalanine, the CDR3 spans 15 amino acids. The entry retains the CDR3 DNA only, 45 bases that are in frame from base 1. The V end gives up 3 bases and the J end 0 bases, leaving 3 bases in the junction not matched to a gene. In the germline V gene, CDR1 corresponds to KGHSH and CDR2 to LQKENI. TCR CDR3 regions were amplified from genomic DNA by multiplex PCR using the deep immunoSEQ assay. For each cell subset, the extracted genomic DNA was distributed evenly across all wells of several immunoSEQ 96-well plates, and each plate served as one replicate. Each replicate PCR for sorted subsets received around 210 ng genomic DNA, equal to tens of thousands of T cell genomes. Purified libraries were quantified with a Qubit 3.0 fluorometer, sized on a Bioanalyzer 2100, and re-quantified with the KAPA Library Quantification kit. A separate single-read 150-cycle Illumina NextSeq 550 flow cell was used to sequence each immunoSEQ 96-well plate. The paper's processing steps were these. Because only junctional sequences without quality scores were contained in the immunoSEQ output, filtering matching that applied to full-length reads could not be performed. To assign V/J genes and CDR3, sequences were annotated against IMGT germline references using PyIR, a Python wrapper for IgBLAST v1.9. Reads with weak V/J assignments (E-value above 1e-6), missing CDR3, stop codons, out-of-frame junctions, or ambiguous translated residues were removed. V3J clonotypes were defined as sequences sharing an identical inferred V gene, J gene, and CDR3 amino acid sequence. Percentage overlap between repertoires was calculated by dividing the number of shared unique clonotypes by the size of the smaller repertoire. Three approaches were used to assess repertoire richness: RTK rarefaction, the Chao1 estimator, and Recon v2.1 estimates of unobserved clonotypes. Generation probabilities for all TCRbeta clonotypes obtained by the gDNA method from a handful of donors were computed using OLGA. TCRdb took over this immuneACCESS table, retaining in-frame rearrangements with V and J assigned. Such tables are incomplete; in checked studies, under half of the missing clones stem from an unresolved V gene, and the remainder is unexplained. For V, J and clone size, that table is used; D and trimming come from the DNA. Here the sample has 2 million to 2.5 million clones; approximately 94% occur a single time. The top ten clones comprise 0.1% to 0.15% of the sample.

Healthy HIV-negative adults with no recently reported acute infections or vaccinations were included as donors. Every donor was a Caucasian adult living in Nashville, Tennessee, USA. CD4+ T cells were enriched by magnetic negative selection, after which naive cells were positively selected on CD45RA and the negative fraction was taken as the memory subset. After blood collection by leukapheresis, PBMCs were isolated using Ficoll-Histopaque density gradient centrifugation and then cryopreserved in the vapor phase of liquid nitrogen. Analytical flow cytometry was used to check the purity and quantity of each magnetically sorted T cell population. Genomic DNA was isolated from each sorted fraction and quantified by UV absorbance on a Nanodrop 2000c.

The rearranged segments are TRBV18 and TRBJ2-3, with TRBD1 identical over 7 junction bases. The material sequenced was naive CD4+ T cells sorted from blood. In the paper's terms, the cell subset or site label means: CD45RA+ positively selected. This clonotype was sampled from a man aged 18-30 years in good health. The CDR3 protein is CASSPDRVSTDTQYF. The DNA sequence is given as TGTGCCAGCTCACCCGACAGGGTAAGCACAGATACGCAGTATTTT. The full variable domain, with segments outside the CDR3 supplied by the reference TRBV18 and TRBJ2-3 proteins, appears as NAGVMQNPRHLVRRRGQEARLRCSPMKGHSHVYWYRQLPEEGLKFMVYLQKENIIDESGMPKERFSAEFPKEGPSILRIQQVVRGDSAAYFCASSPDRVSTDTQYFGPGTRLTVL.